These 14 T cell receptor beta chains originate from one sample sequenced in a study of CD8+CD57+ T cells in acquired aplastic anemia. Genomic DNA served as template for TCR beta VDJ and CDR3 profiling. TCRdb re-called the reads with MiXCR, one entry per CDR3 protein. This sample has under 150,000 distinct CDR3 sequences, with almost 40% found just once. Patients selected for sequencing had displayed CD8+CD57+ cell expansion by flow cytometry. The sample comprised sorted CD4+, CD8+, or CD8+CD57+ T cells (not recorded which) from PBMCs. The receptors come from a human donor with aplastic anemia.

To note about this clonotype: A much larger clone lies a single base off, so this may be a read error. Without the conserved terminal phenylalanine or tryptophan, this CDR3 likely stems from a read error. The rearrangement links TRBV4-1 to TRBJ1-3, with no clear D. Germline-derived CDR1 and CDR2 are MGHRA and YSYEKL. The CDR3 loop spans 12 amino acids. Trimming left V 5 bases short and J 8 bases short, with 10 bases between. The CDR3 reads CASSFPGDTIYS. The DNA for the CDR3 is TGCGCCAGCAGCTTCCCAGGAGACACCATATATTCT.

As regards this clonotype: This sequence may be a read error, since a much larger clone differs from it by one base. This CDR3 reads CASRSWDSGTDTQYF. The CDR3 DNA reads as TGTGCCAGCAGATCATGGGACAGTGGGACAGATACGCAGTATTTT. The chain links TRBV6-1 to TRBJ2-3; 7 bases are a match to TRBD1. Germline V CDR1 and CDR2: MNHNS, SASEGT. The J segment lost 3 bases and the V segment lost 6 bases, leaving 9 bases of the junction unmatched. The CDR3 has 15 residues.

This clonotype was counted a few times. The chain recombines TRBV25-1 with TRBJ1-5; D is unclear. CDR1 MGHDK and CDR2 SYGVNS come from the germline V gene. V was cut by 5 bases and J by 4 bases, with 12 bases left in between. The CDR3 totals 14 residues. CDR3 nucleotides: TGTGCCAGCAGTTCATACGTCCCAAATCAGCCCCAGCATTTT. This gives the protein CASSSYVPNQPQHF.

This clonotype was observed many times. CDR3 sequence reads: CASSLGQGGSYEQYV. For the CDR3, the DNA is TGTGCCAGCAGCTTAGGACAGGGCGGTTCCTACGAGCAGTACGTC. The chain recombines TRBV7-6 with TRBJ2-7; 7 bases fit TRBD1. The CDR3 spans 15 residues. Germline assignment: CDR1 SGHVS and CDR2 FNYEAQ. The J segment lost 1 base and the V segment lost 1 base, leaving 4 bases of the junction unmatched.

The genes are TRBV29-1 and TRBJ1-1; TRBD1 might be the D (5 bases). Trimming removed 4 bases at V and 1 base at J, with 10 bases between. The CDR3 totals 13 residues. Germline-derived CDR1 and CDR2 are SQVTM and ANQGSEA. The CDR3 region has the DNA TGCAGCGTTGTTCGGGGGGGGAACACTGAAGCTTTCTTT. Translated: CSVVRGGNTEAFF.

The chain combines TRBV20-1 with TRBJ2-6; D unresolved. The length of the CDR3 is 15 residues. V lost 6 bases and J 0 bases, leaving 12 bases between the germline ends. Per the germline V gene, CDR1 is DFQATT and CDR2 is SNEGSKA (reference sequence). CDR3 nucleotide sequence: TGCAGTGCCAGTCGGCCGTACTCTGGGGCCAACGTCCTGACTTTC. It yields the protein CSASRPYSGANVLTF.

This clonotype has ten or more counts. This sequence joins TRBV19 and TRBJ2-4; TRBD2 matches 11 bases. V was clipped by 5 bases and J by 0 bases; unmatched bases: 12. The CDR3 covers 19 residues. Germline V gene lookup returns CDR1 LNHDA and CDR2 SQIVND (reference sequence). DNA for the CDR3: TGTGCCAGTAGTCCCCTAGCGGGGGGCGAGTTAATAGCCAAAAACATTCAGTACTTC. This sequence encodes CASSPLAGGELIAKNIQYF. Variable domain in full (rest from reference TRBV19 and TRBJ2-4): DGGITQSPKYLFRKEGQNVTLSCEQNLNHDAMYWYRQDPGQGLRLIYYSQIVNDFQKGDIAEGYSVSREKKESFPLTVTSAQKNPTAFYLCASSPLAGGELIAKNIQYFGAGTRLSVL.

The sample holds one count of this clonotype. This may come from a read error, since a much larger clone is one base off. The chain couples TRBV5-1 to TRBJ1-1, with D tentatively TRBD1 (5 bases). The CDR3 totals 15 residues. Germline V CDR1 and CDR2: SGHRS, YFSETQ. The CDR3 here is CASSPPLGGNTEASF. The CDR3 DNA sequence: TGCGCCAGCAGCCCACCCCTGGGGGGGAACACTGAAGCTTCCTTT.

This chain joins TRBV11-1 and TRBJ2-1; 8 nucleotides align to TRBD2. Trimming cost V 6 bases and J 4 bases; bases outside gene matches: 5. The CDR3 has 14 residues. CDR1 SGHAT and CDR2 FQDESV come from the germline V gene (reference sequence). Written as DNA, the CDR3 is TGTGCCAGCAGTGACTCTAGCGGGTACAATGAGCAGTTCTTC. Protein sequence: CASSDSSGYNEQFF.

Worth noting for this clonotype: One junction end disagrees with the germline gene, perhaps due to a read error. The rearrangement links TRBV2 to TRBJ1-1; D remains unclear. This CDR3 comprises 14 residues. Germline V gene sequence: CDR1 SNHLY, CDR2 FYNNEI. For the CDR3, the DNA is TGTGCCAGCAGTGTGGCGGGAGCCACCACTGAAGCTTCCTTT. Translating gives CASSVAGATTEASF.

The chain uses TRBV2 and TRBJ1-6, with D perhaps matching TRBD1 (5 bases). CDR3 length: 16 residues. The germline CDR1 and CDR2 sequences are SNHLY and FYNNEI. V was pared by 6 bases and J by 9 bases, with 21 bases between. CDR3 sequence reads: CASSQERGLRSSPLHF. The CDR3, as DNA: TGTGCCAGCAGCCAAGAGAGGGGATTGAGGAGTTCACCCCTCCACTTT.

This chain joins TRBV14 and TRBJ2-1, with TRBD1 matching over 7 bases. Germline values: CDR1 SGHDN, CDR2 FVKESK. The J segment lost 5 bases and the V segment lost 4 bases, leaving 11 bases of the junction unmatched. The CDR3 is 16 amino acids. The DNA of the CDR3 is TGTGCCAGCAGCCTAGTACCGGGACAGAGTGACAATGAGCAGTTCTTC. This encodes CASSLVPGQSDNEQFF.

This chain uses TRBV28 with TRBJ2-4; TRBD1 matches 8 bases. Germline trimming cut 3 bases from V and 1 base from J; bases unmatched to any gene: 14. Germline CDR1 MDHEN, CDR2 SYDVKM. CDR3 length: 19 residues. The CDR3 DNA reads TGTGCCAGCAGTTTCGGAGACAGGGGTTCCGAGAGCGCCAAAAACATTCAGTACTTC. This gives the protein CASSFGDRGSESAKNIQYF.

This clonotype was seen ten or more times. The gene calls are TRBV3-1 and TRBJ2-1; 7 bases agree with TRBD1. The ends lost 11 bases at V and 8 bases at J; junction bases unmatched: 9. Germline CDR1 reads LGHDT; CDR2 reads YNNKEL (reference sequence). The CDR3 is made up of 12 amino acids. The CDR3 nucleotides read TGTGCCGCTGGGGACAGTAGGGATGAGCAGTTCTTC. Translation gives CAAGDSRDEQFF.